The 12 T cell receptor beta chains presented below share a single source sample, sequenced in a study of blood T cell repertoires in COVID-19. TCRdb keeps only in-frame clones here, not all; method: immunoSEQ multiplex PCR. The sample lists under 250,000 clones, around 92% seen once, with less than 4% in the top ten. Sequenced: PBMCs or T cells enriched from blood (not recorded which). The origin of the receptors is a woman younger than 45 with acute COVID-19.

V is TRBV28 and J is TRBJ1-2; 7 nucleotides align to TRBD1. V dropped 1 base and J dropped 5; count of bases not matched to a gene: 10. CDR1 and CDR2 from the germline V gene are MDHEN and SYDVKM. The CDR3 contains 16 residues. The CDR3 reads CASSLFPDRALYGYTF. The CDR3 DNA follows: TGTGCCAGCAGTTTATTCCCCGACAGGGCCCTTTATGGCTACACCTTC.

The gene calls are TRBV7-9 and TRBJ2-3, with D perhaps TRBD2 (6 bases). V shed 5 bases and J shed 6 bases, with 12 bases lying between them. This CDR3 has 13 amino acids. Germline loops: CDR1 SEHNR, CDR2 FQNEAQ (reference sequence). DNA for the CDR3: TGTGCCAGCAGCCCCCCCCGGGAGGATACGCAGTATTTT. Its protein product is CASSPPREDTQYF.

The chain uses TRBV29-1 and TRBJ1-1; TRBD1 is a possible D gene (6 bases). V was trimmed by 5 bases and J by 7 bases, leaving 11 bases between them. The germline CDR1 and CDR2 sequences are SQVTM and ANQGSEA. The CDR3 consists of 11 residues. The CDR3: CSVMTGGEAFF. CDR3 bases: TGCAGCGTTATGACAGGAGGTGAAGCTTTCTTT.

This chain joins TRBV4-2 and TRBJ2-3; 13 nucleotides agree with TRBD2. Germline V gene data show CDR1 as LGHNA and CDR2 as YNFKEQ. The CDR3 is made up of 16 amino acids. Unmatched junction bases numbered 4, after V lost 3 bases and J lost 4 bases. CDR3 sequence reads: CASSHRLAGGSDTQYF. The CDR3 DNA reads as TGTGCCAGCAGCCATCGACTAGCGGGGGGATCAGATACGCAGTATTTT.

The chain uses TRBV25-1 and TRBJ1-2; the match to TRBD1 covers 7 bases. This CDR3 is built from 16 residues. V was clipped by 3 bases and J by 0 bases; unmatched bases: 7. The germline V gene has CDR1 MGHDK and CDR2 SYGVNS. DNA for the CDR3: TGTGCCAGCAGTGATTTCCGACAGGGAACTAACTATGGCTACACCTTC. This translates into CASSDFRQGTNYGYTF.

The rearrangement joins TRBV7-3 to TRBJ1-1; D remains ambiguous. The CDR3 consists of 12 residues. Trimming stripped 2 bases from V and 4 bases from J, with 5 bases between. Germline V CDR1 and CDR2: SGHTA, FQGTGA. The CDR3 nucleotides read TGTGCCAGCAGCTTACTCCGCACTGAAGCTTTCTTT. Translating it yields CASSLLRTEAFF.

The J gene is TRBJ1-4, the V gene TRBV18; D may be TRBD1 (6 bases). Trimming shortened V by 6 bases and J by 5 bases, and 19 bases separated the two germline ends. This CDR3 is built from 16 residues. CDR1 and CDR2 from the germline V gene are KGHSH and LQKENI. CDR3 region: CASSPLRGSQNEKLFF. CDR3 sequence (DNA): TGTGCCAGCTCTCCGCTCAGGGGAAGCCAAAATGAAAAACTGTTTTTT.

The chain combines TRBV4-1 with TRBJ2-1; a possible D gene is TRBD1 (5 bases). CDR1 is MGHRA and CDR2 is YSYEKL in the germline V gene. V was clipped by 1 base and J by 5 bases, with 9 bases between them. This CDR3 spans 14 amino acids. In nucleotides, the CDR3 is TGCGCCAGCAGCCAAGCCCGGACAAACAATGAGCAGTTCTTC. As protein: CASSQARTNNEQFF.

Here the CDR3 reads CASRAGTGEEKLFF. CDR3 bases: TGTGCCAGCAGGGCCGGGACAGGGGAGGAAAAACTGTTTTTT. The chain combines TRBV2 with TRBJ1-4; 10 bases are shared with TRBD1. Looked up from germline, CDR1 is SNHLY and CDR2 is FYNNEI. Unmatched junction bases numbered 6, after V lost 6 bases and J lost 8 bases. The CDR3 totals 14 residues.

The chain is built from TRBV27 and TRBJ2-7; 7 positions match TRBD1. Germline values: CDR1 MNHEY, CDR2 SMNVEV (reference sequence). Trimming cost V 7 bases and J 2 bases; bases outside gene matches: 5. CDR3 size: 13 residues. The CDR3 sequence is CASTRQGPYEQYF. Here the CDR3 DNA reads TGTGCCAGCACCCGACAGGGCCCCTACGAGCAGTACTTC.

The chain links TRBV7-3 to TRBJ2-3, with 11 positions matching TRBD1. From germline, CDR1 is SGHTA and CDR2 FQGTGA. CDR3 length equals 17 residues. Trimming took 2 bases from V and 1 from J; bases not matched to a gene: 5. Here the CDR3 DNA reads TGTGCCAGCAGCTTAGTCGGGACAGGGGGGGGCACAGATACGCAGTATTTT. This gives the protein CASSLVGTGGGTDTQYF.

V and J are TRBV7-2 and TRBJ1-2; 7 bases fit TRBD1. This CDR3 is 14 amino acids long. Germline assignment: CDR1 SGHTA and CDR2 FQGNSA. The trim removed 4 bases at V and 6 bases at J, leaving 8 bases unmatched. The chain's CDR3 is CASSSSQGDHGYTF. Here the CDR3 DNA reads TGTGCCAGCAGCTCAAGTCAGGGGGACCATGGCTACACCTTC.